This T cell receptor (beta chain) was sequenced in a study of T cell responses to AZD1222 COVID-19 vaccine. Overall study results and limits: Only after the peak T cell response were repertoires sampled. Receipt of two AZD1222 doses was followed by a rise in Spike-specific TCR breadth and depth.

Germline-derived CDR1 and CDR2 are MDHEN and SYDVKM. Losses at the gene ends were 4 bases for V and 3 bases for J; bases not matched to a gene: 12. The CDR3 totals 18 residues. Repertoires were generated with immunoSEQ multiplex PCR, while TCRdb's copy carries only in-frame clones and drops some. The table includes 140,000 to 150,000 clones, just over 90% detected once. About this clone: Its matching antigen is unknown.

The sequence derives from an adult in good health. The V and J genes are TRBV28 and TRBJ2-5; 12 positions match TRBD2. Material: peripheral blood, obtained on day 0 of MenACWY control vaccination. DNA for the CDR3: TGTGCCAGCAGTTATAGCCGGGCTCTAGCGGGGGGGAAAGAGACCCAGTACTTC. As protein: CASSYSRALAGGKETQYF.